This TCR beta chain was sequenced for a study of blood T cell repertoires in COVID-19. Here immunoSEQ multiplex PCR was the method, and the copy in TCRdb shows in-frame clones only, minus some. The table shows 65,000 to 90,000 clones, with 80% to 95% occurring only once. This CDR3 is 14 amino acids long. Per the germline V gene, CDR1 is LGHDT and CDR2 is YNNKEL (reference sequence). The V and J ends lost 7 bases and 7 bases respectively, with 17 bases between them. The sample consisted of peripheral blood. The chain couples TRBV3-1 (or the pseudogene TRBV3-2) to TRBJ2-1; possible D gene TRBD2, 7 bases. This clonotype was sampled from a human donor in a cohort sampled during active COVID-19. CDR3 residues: CASKWGGQSNEQFF. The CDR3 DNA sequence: TGTGCCAGCAAATGGGGGGGGCAGTCTAATGAGCAGTTCTTC.